This TCR beta chain derives from a study of shared clonotypes between healthy human individuals. Study-level information: Three CD4 naive, three CD4 memory, two CD8 naive and one CD8 memory plate were used per donor. Study results and caveats: Larger richness was generally estimated for naive than memory subsets.

Note on this clone: Its antigen is unidentified.

V lost 0 bases to trimming and J lost 0 bases, with 6 bases between them. This CDR3 contains 14 residues. Germline values: CDR1 WNHNN, CDR2 SYGVQD (reference sequence). Partitioning of CD4+ cells yielded a CD45RA+ naive subset and a CD45RA-negative memory subset. TCRdb keeps only in-frame clones here, not all; method: immunoSEQ multiplex PCR. The data show a few million clones, more than 90% seen once. J is TRBJ2-7 and V is TRBV10-1, with D unclear. The sample comprised naive CD4+ T cells sorted from blood. As to subset: CD45RA+ positively selected. The receptor was derived from a man between 18 and 35 years old in good health. In DNA form, the CDR3 reads TGCGCCAGCAGTGAGTCGTCGGCCTCCTACGAGCAGTACTTC. Its translation is CASSESSASYEQYF.